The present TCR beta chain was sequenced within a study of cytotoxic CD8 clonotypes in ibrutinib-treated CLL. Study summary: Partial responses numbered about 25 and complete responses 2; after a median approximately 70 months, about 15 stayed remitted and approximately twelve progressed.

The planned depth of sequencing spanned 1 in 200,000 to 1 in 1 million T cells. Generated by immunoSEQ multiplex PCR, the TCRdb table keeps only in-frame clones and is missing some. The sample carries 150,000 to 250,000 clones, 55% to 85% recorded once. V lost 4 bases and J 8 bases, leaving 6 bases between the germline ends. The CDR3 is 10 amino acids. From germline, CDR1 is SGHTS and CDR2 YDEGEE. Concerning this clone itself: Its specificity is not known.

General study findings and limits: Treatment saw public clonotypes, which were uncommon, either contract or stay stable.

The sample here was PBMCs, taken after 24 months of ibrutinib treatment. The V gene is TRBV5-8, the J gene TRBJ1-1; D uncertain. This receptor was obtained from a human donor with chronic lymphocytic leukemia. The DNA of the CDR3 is TGTGCCAGCAGCAGGGTGGAAGCTTTCTTT. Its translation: CASSRVEAFF.